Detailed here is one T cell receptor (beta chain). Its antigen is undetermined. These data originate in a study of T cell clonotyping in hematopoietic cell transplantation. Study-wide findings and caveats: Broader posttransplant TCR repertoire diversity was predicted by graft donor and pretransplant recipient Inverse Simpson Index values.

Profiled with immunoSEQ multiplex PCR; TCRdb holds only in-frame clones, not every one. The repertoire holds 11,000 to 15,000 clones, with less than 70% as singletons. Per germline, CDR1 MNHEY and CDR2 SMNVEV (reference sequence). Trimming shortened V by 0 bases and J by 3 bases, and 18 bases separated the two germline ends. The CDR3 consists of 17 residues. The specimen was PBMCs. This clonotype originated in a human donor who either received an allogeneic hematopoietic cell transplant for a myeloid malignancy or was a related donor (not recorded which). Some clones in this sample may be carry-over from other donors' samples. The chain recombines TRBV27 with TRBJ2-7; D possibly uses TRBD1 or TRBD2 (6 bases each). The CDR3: CASSLSAFAGQDYEQYF. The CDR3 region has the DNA TGTGCCAGCAGTTTATCGGCGTTTGCGGGACAAGACTACGAGCAGTACTTC.